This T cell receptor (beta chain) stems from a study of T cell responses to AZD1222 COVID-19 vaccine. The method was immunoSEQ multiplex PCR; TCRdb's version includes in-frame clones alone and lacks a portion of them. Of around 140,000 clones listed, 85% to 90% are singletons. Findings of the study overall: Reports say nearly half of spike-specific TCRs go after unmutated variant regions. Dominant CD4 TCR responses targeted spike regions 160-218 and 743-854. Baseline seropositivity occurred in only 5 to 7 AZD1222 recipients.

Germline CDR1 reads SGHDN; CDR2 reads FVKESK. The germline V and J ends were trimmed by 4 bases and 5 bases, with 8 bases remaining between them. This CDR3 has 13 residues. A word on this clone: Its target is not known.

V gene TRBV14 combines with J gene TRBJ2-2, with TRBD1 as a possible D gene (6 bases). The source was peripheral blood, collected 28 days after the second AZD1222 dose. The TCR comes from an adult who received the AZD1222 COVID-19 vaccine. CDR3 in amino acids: CASSRDITGELFF. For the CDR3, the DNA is TGTGCCAGCAGCCGGGACATTACCGGGGAGCTGTTTTTT.